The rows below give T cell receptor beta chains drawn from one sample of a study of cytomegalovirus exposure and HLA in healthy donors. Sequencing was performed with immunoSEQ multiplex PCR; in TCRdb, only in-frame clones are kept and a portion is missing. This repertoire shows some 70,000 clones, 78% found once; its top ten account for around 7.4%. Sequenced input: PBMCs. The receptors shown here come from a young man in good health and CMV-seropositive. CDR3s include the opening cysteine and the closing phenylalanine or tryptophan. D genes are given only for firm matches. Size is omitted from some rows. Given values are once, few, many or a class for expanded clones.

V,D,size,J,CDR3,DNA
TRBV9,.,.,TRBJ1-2,CASSVRAGDGYTF,TGTGCCAGCAGCGTACGAGCAGGGGATGGCTACACCTTC
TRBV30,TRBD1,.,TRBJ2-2,CAWSLSPGTGNTGELFF,TGTGCCTGGAGCCTCTCCCCCGGGACAGGCAACACCGGGGAGCTGTTTTTT
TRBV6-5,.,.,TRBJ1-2,CASSQQGAGYTF,TGTGCCAGCAGTCAACAGGGAGCGGGCTACACCTTC
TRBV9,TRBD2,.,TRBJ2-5,CASSVGLTSGETQYF,TGTGCCAGCAGCGTAGGTTTGACTAGCGGGGAGACCCAGTACTTC
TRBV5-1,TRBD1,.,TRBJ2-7,CASSRLGTGNYEQYF,TGCGCCAGCAGCCGCCTCGGGACAGGGAACTACGAGCAGTACTTC
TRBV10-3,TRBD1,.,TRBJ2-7,CATLAGQGLFSYEQYF,TGTGCCACACTCGCCGGACAGGGACTTTTCTCCTACGAGCAGTACTTC
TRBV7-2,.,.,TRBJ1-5,CASRGGQGAQPQHF,TGTGCCAGCAGAGGCGGCCAGGGCGCCCAGCCCCAGCATTTT
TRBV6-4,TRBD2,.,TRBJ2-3,CASSLLAGEADTQYF,TGTGCCAGCAGCCTACTAGCGGGAGAGGCAGATACGCAGTATTTT
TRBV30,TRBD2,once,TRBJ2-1,CAWSVQRSGGVRREQFF,TGTGCCTGGAGTGTACAGCGGAGCGGGGGGGTGAGGCGCGAGCAGTTCTTC
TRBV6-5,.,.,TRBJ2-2,CASTGTNTGELFF,TGTGCCAGCACGGGGACGAACACCGGGGAGCTGTTTTTT
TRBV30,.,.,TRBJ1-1,CAWSEGASTEAFF,TGTGCCTGGAGTGAGGGAGCTAGCACTGAAGCTTTCTTT
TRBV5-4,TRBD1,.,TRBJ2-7,CASSWWDSVYEQYF,TGTGCCAGCAGCTGGTGGGACAGTGTCTACGAGCAGTACTTC
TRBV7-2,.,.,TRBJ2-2,CASSLVSGENTGELFF,TGTGCCAGCAGCTTAGTGAGCGGAGAGAACACCGGGGAGCTGTTTTTT
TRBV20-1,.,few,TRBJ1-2,CSAGQNYGYTF,TGCAGTGCTGGACAGAACTATGGCTACACCTTC
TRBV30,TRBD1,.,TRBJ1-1,CAYIHRDRGTEAFF,TGTGCCTACATCCACCGGGACAGGGGTACTGAAGCTTTCTTT
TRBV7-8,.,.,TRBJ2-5,CASSLALRHLQETQYF,TGTGCCAGCAGCTTAGCGCTGAGACACCTTCAAGAGACCCAGTACTTC
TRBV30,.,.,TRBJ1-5,CAWSLTLARQPQHF,TGTGCCTGGAGTCTAACCCTCGCGCGTCAGCCCCAGCATTTT
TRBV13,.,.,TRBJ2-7,CASSLEGMSYEQYF,TGTGCCAGCAGCTTGGAGGGAATGAGCTACGAGCAGTACTTC
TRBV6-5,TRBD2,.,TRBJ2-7,CASRYSGGDTYEQYF,TGTGCCAGCAGATATAGCGGGGGGGACACCTACGAGCAGTACTTC
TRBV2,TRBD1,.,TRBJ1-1,CASGTSRQGDPEAFF,TGTGCCAGCGGTACTTCGAGGCAGGGGGACCCAGAAGCTTTCTTT
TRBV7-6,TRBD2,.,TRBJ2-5,CASSLPAGGQETQYF,TGTGCCAGCAGCTTACCGGCGGGGGGGCAAGAGACCCAGTACTTC
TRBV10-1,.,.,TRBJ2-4,CATEGLAHHSSEAKNIQYF,TGCGCCACCGAGGGGCTAGCCCATCATTCTAGCGAAGCCAAAAACATTCAGTACTTC
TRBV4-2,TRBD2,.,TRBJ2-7,CASSQDVGGGLYEQYF,TGTGCCAGCAGCCAAGATGTCGGCGGGGGGCTCTACGAGCAGTACTTC
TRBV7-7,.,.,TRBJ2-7,CASSLQNGPYEQYF,TGTGCCAGCAGCTTACAAAACGGTCCTTACGAGCAGTACTTC
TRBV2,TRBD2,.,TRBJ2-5,CASRTSGGPSSQETQYF,TGTGCCAGTCGGACTAGCGGGGGCCCCTCCTCCCAAGAGACCCAGTACTTC
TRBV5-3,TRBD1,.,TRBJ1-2,CARSLPPTQSGGWGYTF,TGTGCCAGAAGCTTGCCGCCGACTCAATCAGGGGGATGGGGCTACACCTTC
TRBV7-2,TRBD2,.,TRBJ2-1,CASSKSSGSANEQFF,TGTGCCAGCAGCAAGAGTAGCGGGAGTGCGAATGAGCAGTTCTTC
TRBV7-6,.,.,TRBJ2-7,CASSETGNALNYEQYF,TGTGCCAGCAGCGAAACCGGGAACGCCTTAAACTACGAGCAGTACTTC
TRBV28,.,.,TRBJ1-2,CASSLLGKAYTF,TGTGCCAGCAGTTTACTGGGCAAAGCCTACACCTTC
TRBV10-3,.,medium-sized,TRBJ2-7,CAISDPRGEQYF,TGTGCCATCAGTGACCCTAGAGGCGAGCAGTACTTC
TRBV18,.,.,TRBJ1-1,CASSPPEGGSAFF,TGTGCCAGCTCACCACCGGAGGGGGGGTCGGCTTTCTTT
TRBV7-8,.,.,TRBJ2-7,CASSLVSDSYEQYF,TGTGCCAGCAGCTTAGTATCAGACTCATACGAGCAGTACTTC
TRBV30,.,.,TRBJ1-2,CAWSYRVGYGYTF,TGTGCCTGGAGCTACAGGGTAGGCTATGGCTACACCTTC
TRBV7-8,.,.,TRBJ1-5,CASSLGGHQPQHF,TGTGCCAGCAGCTTAGGGGGGCACCAGCCCCAGCATTTT
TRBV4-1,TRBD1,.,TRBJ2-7,CASSSRQGSYEQYF,TGCGCCAGCAGCTCCCGACAGGGGTCCTACGAGCAGTACTTC
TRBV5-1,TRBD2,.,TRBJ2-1,CASSLGGLVNEQFF,TGCGCCAGCAGCTTGGGTGGACTAGTAAATGAGCAGTTCTTC
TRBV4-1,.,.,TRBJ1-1,CASSQDRTSGAFF,TGCGCCAGCAGCCAAGATCGCACATCAGGAGCTTTCTTT
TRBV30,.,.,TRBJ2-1,CAWSSDTGTPPYNEQFF,TGTGCCTGGAGTAGTGACACGGGAACCCCTCCCTACAATGAGCAGTTCTTC
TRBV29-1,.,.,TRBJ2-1,CSPKTINEQFF,TGCAGCCCCAAAACTATTAATGAGCAGTTCTTC
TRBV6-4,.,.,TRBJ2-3,CASSLQGTSTDTQYF,TGTGCCAGCAGTTTACAGGGGACTAGCACAGATACGCAGTATTTT
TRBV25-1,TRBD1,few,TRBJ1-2,CASSDAGTAYGYTF,TGTGCCAGCAGTGATGCCGGGACAGCCTATGGCTACACCTTC
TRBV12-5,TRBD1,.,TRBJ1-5,CASGSRQGVQPQHF,TGTGCTAGTGGTTCTAGACAGGGAGTTCAGCCCCAGCATTTT
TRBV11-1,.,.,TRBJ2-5,CASSLGVTETQYF,TGTGCCAGCAGCTTAGGAGTAACGGAGACCCAGTACTTC
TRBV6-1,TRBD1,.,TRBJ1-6,CASSEPSGQRSSPLHF,TGTGCCAGCAGTGAGCCCTCGGGACAGCGCTCCTCACCCCTCCACTTT
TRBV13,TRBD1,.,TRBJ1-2,CASSSSDRGRGYTF,TGTGCCAGCAGCTCCAGCGACAGGGGGAGGGGCTACACCTTC